These T cell receptor beta chains were read from a single sample in a study of cytomegalovirus exposure and HLA in healthy donors. Produced via immunoSEQ multiplex PCR; TCRdb's table is partial and in-frame only. The sample has 55,000 to 80,000 clones, roughly 75% seen once. Material: PBMCs. Source of these receptors: a middle-aged woman in good health and CMV-seropositive. Each CDR3 is given with its conserved first and last residue. Each record gives: D gene, J gene, V gene, clone size, CDR3 protein, CDR3 DNA. D genes are given only for firm matches. Clone size is stated in some rows and not others, as once, few, many or a class when expanded.

NA	TRBJ1-5	TRBV28	NA	CASGRGSQPQHF	TGTGCCAGCGGGAGGGGGAGTCAGCCCCAGCATTTT
TRBD2	TRBJ2-5	TRBV4-3	NA	CASSQDGGGAETQYF	TGCGCCAGCAGCCAAGACGGCGGGGGGGCAGAGACCCAGTACTTC
TRBD1	TRBJ2-2	TRBV6-5	NA	CASRDRGKNGELFF	TGTGCCAGCAGGGACAGGGGGAAGAATGGGGAGCTGTTTTTT
TRBD2	TRBJ2-1	TRBV5-1	once	CASSFGGTYNEQFF	TGCGCCAGCAGCTTCGGGGGGACCTACAATGAGCAGTTCTTC
NA	TRBJ1-1	TRBV2	NA	CASSGQSRAEAFF	TGTGCCAGCAGTGGACAGTCACGGGCTGAAGCTTTCTTT
NA	TRBJ2-7	TRBV10-1	NA	CASSESREGSSYEQYF	TGCGCCAGCAGTGAGTCGCGTGAGGGCAGCTCCTACGAGCAGTACTTC
TRBD1	TRBJ1-2	TRBV5-1	NA	CASSPRTGGVYGYTF	TGCGCCAGCAGCCCCCGGACAGGGGGCGTCTATGGCTACACCTTC
TRBD2	TRBJ2-2	TRBV19	NA	CASSGRAGELFF	TGTGCCAGTAGTGGGAGGGCCGGGGAGCTGTTTTTT
TRBD1	TRBJ1-1	TRBV30	NA	CAWSSQRGGWGNTEAFF	TGTGCCTGGAGCTCTCAAAGAGGGGGCTGGGGGAACACTGAAGCTTTCTTT
NA	TRBJ1-5	TRBV19	NA	CASSIQSVSNQPQHF	TGTGCCAGTAGTATACAGTCAGTTAGCAATCAGCCCCAGCATTTT
TRBD2	TRBJ2-7	TRBV6-1	NA	CASSEKRGVSVYEQYF	TGTGCCAGCAGTGAAAAGCGGGGGGTATCGGTCTACGAGCAGTACTTC
TRBD1	TRBJ1-2	TRBV2	few	CASPSGVGTANYGYTF	TGTGCCAGCCCTTCGGGGGTGGGGACAGCTAACTATGGCTACACCTTC
TRBD1	TRBJ1-3	TRBV5-6	NA	CASSYRTGRPGDTIYF	TGTGCCAGCAGCTATAGGACAGGTCGTCCTGGAGACACCATATATTTT
TRBD1	TRBJ1-4	TRBV19	NA	CASSTLGTGDGEKLFF	TGTGCCAGTAGTACCCTGGGGACAGGGGATGGGGAAAAACTGTTTTTT
TRBD1	TRBJ2-1	TRBV9	few	CASSQTGASSYNEQFF	TGTGCCAGCAGCCAGACAGGGGCCAGCTCCTACAATGAGCAGTTCTTC
TRBD1	TRBJ1-2	TRBV29-1	NA	CSVDRGTEVFYGYTF	TGCAGCGTTGATAGGGGGACAGAGGTCTTCTATGGCTACACCTTC
NA	TRBJ1-5	TRBV30	NA	CACPGLYRAPHQPQHF	TGTGCCTGTCCTGGGCTCTACAGGGCCCCCCATCAGCCCCAGCATTTT
NA	TRBJ1-5	TRBV30	NA	CAWSQGSSPEAQHF	TGTGCCTGGAGCCAAGGGAGCTCGCCGGAGGCCCAGCATTTT
TRBD1	TRBJ1-5	TRBV6-5	NA	CASSAWTGGDQPQHF	TGTGCCAGCAGTGCTTGGACAGGGGGCGATCAGCCCCAGCATTTT
NA	TRBJ1-4	TRBV4-1	NA	CASSQEGRIGNEKLFF	TGCGCCAGCAGCCAAGAGGGCCGAATTGGAAATGAAAAACTGTTTTTT
TRBD2	TRBJ2-7	TRBV7-2	NA	CAVGGLAGEQYF	TGTGCAGTGGGGGGACTAGCGGGCGAGCAGTACTTC
NA	TRBJ2-7	TRBV5-4	NA	CASSLDRSSYEQYF	TGTGCCAGCAGCTTGGACAGAAGCTCCTACGAGCAGTACTTC
TRBD1	TRBJ1-4	TRBV9	NA	CASSLGQGREKLFF	TGTGCCAGCAGCCTCGGACAGGGGCGGGAAAAACTGTTTTTT
TRBD2	TRBJ2-1	TRBV29-1	NA	CSVEVLLAGGDEQFF	TGCAGCGTTGAAGTGCTACTAGCGGGGGGTGATGAGCAGTTCTTC
NA	TRBJ1-2	TRBV19	NA	CASSTTTEVGYTF	TGTGCCAGTAGTACTACGACAGAGGTTGGCTACACCTTC
TRBD1	TRBJ2-6	TRBV5-6	NA	CASSEQGRLHSGANVLTF	TGTGCCAGCAGCGAACAGGGGCGTCTCCATTCTGGGGCCAACGTCCTGACTTTC
TRBD2	TRBJ2-3	TRBV7-9	NA	CASSLGAGGSTDTQYF	TGTGCCAGCAGCTTAGGGGCGGGGGGCTCCACAGATACGCAGTATTTT
NA	TRBJ1-1	TRBV9	NA	CASSVANSNTEAFF	TGTGCCAGCAGCGTAGCTAACAGTAACACTGAAGCTTTCTTT
NA	TRBJ1-2	TRBV7-9	NA	CASSSDRRGHQANYGYTF	TGTGCCAGCAGCTCCGATCGCCGGGGACACCAAGCTAACTATGGCTACACCTTC
TRBD2	TRBJ2-1	TRBV7-2	NA	CASSSLAGPYNEQFF	TGTGCCAGCAGCTCCCTAGCGGGACCATACAATGAGCAGTTCTTC
NA	TRBJ1-6	TRBV5-1	few	CASSTEGRDNSPLHF	TGCGCCAGCAGCACGGAGGGACGGGATAATTCACCCCTCCACTTT
TRBD1	TRBJ2-7	TRBV29-1	NA	CSVERDSNPYEQYF	TGCAGCGTCGAACGGGACAGCAATCCCTACGAGCAGTACTTC
TRBD1	TRBJ1-1	TRBV30	NA	CAWTRTGGTEAFF	TGTGCCTGGACCCGGACAGGGGGCACTGAAGCTTTCTTT
TRBD2	TRBJ2-2	TRBV7-8	NA	CASSLDGRGGVGELFF	TGTGCCAGCAGCTTAGATGGGCGGGGGGGCGTCGGGGAGCTGTTTTTT
NA	TRBJ1-1	TRBV7-9	NA	CASSLSGFMNTEAFF	TGTGCCAGCAGCTTAAGCGGGTTTATGAACACTGAAGCTTTCTTT
NA	TRBJ1-5	TRBV13	NA	CASSLSPGNQPQHF	TGTGCCAGCAGCTTATCGCCAGGAAATCAGCCCCAGCATTTT
NA	TRBJ2-2	TRBV2	NA	CASEAGRNTGELFF	TGTGCCAGCGAGGCGGGGCGGAACACCGGGGAGCTGTTTTTT
TRBD2	TRBJ2-7	TRBV6-5	NA	CASSSAAGGREQYF	TGTGCCAGCAGTTCGGCAGCGGGGGGGCGGGAGCAGTACTTC
NA	TRBJ2-7	TRBV30	few	CAWSTADRQQYF	TGTGCCTGGAGTACAGCGGACCGGCAGCAGTACTTC
NA	TRBJ2-1	TRBV6-5	NA	CASSYLKREEQFF	TGTGCCAGCAGTTACTTGAAGAGGGAGGAGCAGTTCTTC
NA	TRBJ1-2	TRBV30	NA	CAWSLLGGALYGYTF	TGTGCCTGGAGTCTTCTGGGGGGAGCCCTCTATGGCTACACCTTC
TRBD2	TRBJ2-7	TRBV12-5	NA	CASGLGLAGGRNEQYF	TGTGCTAGTGGTTTAGGGCTAGCGGGGGGAAGGAACGAGCAGTACTTC
NA	TRBJ1-2	TRBV25-1	NA	CASSENFPGRGGGYTF	TGTGCCAGCAGTGAAAATTTTCCTGGCAGGGGCGGGGGCTACACCTTC
NA	TRBJ1-2	TRBV29-1	NA	CSVTAPDRHLNYGYTF	TGCAGCGTTACGGCACCAGACAGACACTTAAACTATGGCTACACCTTC
NA	TRBJ2-1	TRBV5-6	NA	CASSERDNLRSNEQFF	TGTGCCAGCAGCGAAAGGGACAACCTGAGATCCAATGAGCAGTTCTTC
NA	TRBJ1-2	TRBV2	NA	CASHLLEDGYTF	TGTGCCAGCCACCTCCTCGAGGATGGCTACACCTTC
NA	TRBJ1-1	TRBV9	few	CASSVSRNTEAFF	TGTGCCAGCAGCGTCTCCAGGAACACTGAAGCTTTCTTT
TRBD2	TRBJ2-2	TRBV2	NA	CASSVSGGELDGELFF	TGTGCCAGCAGTGTAAGCGGGGGGGAACTTGACGGGGAGCTGTTTTTT
NA	TRBJ1-5	TRBV15	NA	CAPAGGKGQPQHF	TGTGCCCCAGCGGGAGGGAAGGGACAGCCCCAGCATTTT
NA	TRBJ2-5	TRBV5-6	NA	CASSREGHPETQYF	TGTGCCAGCAGTCGAGAGGGACATCCAGAGACCCAGTACTTC
NA	TRBJ1-1	TRBV29-1	NA	CSVIGLGALNTEAFF	TGCAGCGTCATTGGGTTAGGGGCCTTGAACACTGAAGCTTTCTTT
NA	TRBJ1-1	TRBV7-2	few	CASSSTLNTEAFF	TGTGCCAGCAGCTCCACACTGAACACTGAAGCTTTCTTT
NA	TRBJ1-5	TRBV4-1	NA	CASSQDGAGDNQPQHF	TGCGCCAGCAGCCAAGATGGGGCGGGGGACAATCAGCCCCAGCATTTT
NA	TRBJ1-3	TRBV6-1	NA	CASTGTLSGNTIYF	TGTGCCAGCACTGGGACACTCTCTGGAAACACCATATATTTT
TRBD2	TRBJ2-1	TRBV28	NA	CASSLPLGAGGNNEQFF	TGTGCCAGCAGTTTACCGCTGGGAGCGGGGGGTAACAATGAGCAGTTCTTC
TRBD1	TRBJ1-2	TRBV19	NA	CASSETGVATYGYTF	TGTGCCAGTAGTGAAACAGGGGTAGCGACTTATGGCTACACCTTC
TRBD2	TRBJ2-1	TRBV9	NA	CASSSKRGEWDEQFF	TGTGCCAGCAGCAGCAAACGGGGGGAGTGGGATGAGCAGTTCTTC
NA	TRBJ1-3	TRBV29-1	NA	CSVANSNRLLSGNTIYF	TGCAGCGTTGCTAACTCAAACAGGCTCCTCTCTGGAAACACCATATATTTT
NA	TRBJ1-1	TRBV10-2	few	CASSLTVINTEAFF	TGCGCCAGCAGCCTGACAGTCATCAACACTGAAGCTTTCTTT